This entry features one T cell receptor beta chain sequence. Per the original methods: How many nucleated cells were present was estimated from reference gene primer amplification. TCRdb's copy holds only in-frame clones and misses some; the assay was immunoSEQ multiplex PCR. V, J and clone size were drawn from that table, and D and trimming were deduced from the DNA. The sample carries under 200,000 clones, 85% to 90% recorded once. This specimen comes from a study of blood T cell repertoires in COVID-19. Overall study: Spain, Italy and the United States supplied samples that represented acute and convalescent COVID-19. The analysed material was cDNA or gDNA that came from T cells, B-cell-depleted T cells, or PBMCs.

The CDR3 has 17 amino acids. The V gene end was trimmed by 10 bases and the J gene end by 3 bases; junction bases not matched to a gene: 14. Germline assignment: CDR1 SGHVS and CDR2 FNYEAQ. V and J are TRBV7-6 and TRBJ2-2; 10 positions agree with TRBD1. This clonotype originated in a man aged 18 to 29 with active or convalescent COVID-19. Sequencing input: peripheral blood. Here the CDR3 reads CATTLQLGTGDTGELFF. CDR3 nucleotide sequence: TGTGCCACCACTCTTCAACTCGGGACAGGGGACACCGGGGAGCTGTTTTTT.